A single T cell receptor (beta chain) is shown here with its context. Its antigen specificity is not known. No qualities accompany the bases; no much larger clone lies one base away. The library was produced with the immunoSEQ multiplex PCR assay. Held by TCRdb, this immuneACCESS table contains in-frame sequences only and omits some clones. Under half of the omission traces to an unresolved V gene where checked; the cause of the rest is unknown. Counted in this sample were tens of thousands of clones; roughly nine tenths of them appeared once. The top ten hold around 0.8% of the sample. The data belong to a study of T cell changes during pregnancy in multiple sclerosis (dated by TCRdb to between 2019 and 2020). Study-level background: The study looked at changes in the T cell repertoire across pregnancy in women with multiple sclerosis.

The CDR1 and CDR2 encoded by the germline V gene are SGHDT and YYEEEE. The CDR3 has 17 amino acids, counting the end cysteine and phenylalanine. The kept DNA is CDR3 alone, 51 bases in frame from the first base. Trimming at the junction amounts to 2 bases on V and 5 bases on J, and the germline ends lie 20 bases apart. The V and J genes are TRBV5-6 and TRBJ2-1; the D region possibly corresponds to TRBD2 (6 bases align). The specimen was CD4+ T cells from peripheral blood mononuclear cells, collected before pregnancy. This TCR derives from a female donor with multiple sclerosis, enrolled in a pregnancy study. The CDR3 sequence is CASSFNIGRDINNEQFF. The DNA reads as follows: TGTGCCAGCAGCTTTAATATCGGGCGGGATATTAACAATGAGCAGTTCTTC.